The 21 T cell receptor beta chains below come from one sample, sequenced in a study of identifying expanded T cells in peripheral blood. Produced via immunoSEQ multiplex PCR; TCRdb's table is partial and in-frame only. Altogether about 80,000 clones are present, approximately 90% being singletons, with the ten largest covering less than 9.5%. The sequencing input was blood. These receptors originate from a person aged 18-69 years in good health.

V is TRBV10-1 and J is TRBJ2-7; the D gene is possibly TRBD1 (5 bases). Per germline, CDR1 WNHNN and CDR2 SYGVQD (reference sequence). The CDR3 is made up of 15 amino acids. Trimming removed 11 bases at V and 4 bases at J, with 24 bases between. The CDR3: CAGERSGHLRYEQYF. In nucleotides, the CDR3 is TGCGCCGGAGAGAGATCCGGACACCTGAGGTACGAGCAGTACTTC.

This clone is a singleton in its sample. V is TRBV23-1 and J is TRBJ1-2, with TRBD1 as a possible D gene (6 bases). TRBV23-1 counts as an open reading frame of uncertain function. The CDR3 totals 14 residues. V lost 7 bases to trimming and J lost 4 bases, with 16 bases between them. The CDR3 protein is CASTYWGGSYGYTF. CDR3 coding DNA: TGCGCCAGCACCTACTGGGGGGGCAGCTATGGCTACACCTTC.

The chain carries TRBV5-6 and TRBJ1-1; D gene uncertain. This CDR3 region has 13 residues. The germline CDR1 and CDR2 sequences are SGHDT and YYEEEE. V was shortened by 4 bases and J by 10 bases, with 17 bases between the two germline ends. The chain's CDR3 is CASSLLSITGAFF. As DNA, the CDR3 is TGTGCCAGCAGCCTACTAAGCATTACGGGAGCTTTCTTT.

The J gene is TRBJ2-5, the V gene TRBV7-9; D tentatively fits TRBD1 or TRBD2 (6 bases each). The germline V and J ends were trimmed by 5 bases and 0 bases, with 10 bases remaining between them. This CDR3 region has 14 residues. From germline, CDR1 is SEHNR and CDR2 FQNEAQ (reference sequence). CDR3 nucleotide sequence: TGTGCCAGCAGCCCGGGGGCGCACCAAGAGACCCAGTACTTC. It is translated as CASSPGAHQETQYF.

V and J are TRBV5-1 and TRBJ1-1; no definite D call. This CDR3 comprises 13 residues. The germline V gene has CDR1 SGHRS and CDR2 YFSETQ. V lost 4 bases and J lost 3, with 10 bases in between. The CDR3 coding sequence is TGCGCCAGCAGCCCCCTCTCCGACACTGAAGCTTTCTTT. This gives the protein CASSPLSDTEAFF.

This clone occurred a few times. This sequence joins TRBV30 and TRBJ1-1; D might be TRBD1 (5 bases). Germline CDR1 is GTSNPN and CDR2 is SVGIG (reference sequence). Trimming shortened V by 5 bases and J by 3 bases, and 10 bases separated the two germline ends. This CDR3 has 12 amino acids. Written as DNA, the CDR3 is TGTGCCTGGGCATGGGGGGACACTGAAGCTTTCTTT. Translated: CAWAWGDTEAFF.

A single count supports this clone. This chain links TRBV4-2 with TRBJ2-5; D not certain. Germline-derived CDR1 and CDR2 are LGHNA and YNFKEQ. This CDR3 region has 15 residues. V shed 3 bases and J shed 2 bases, with 13 bases lying between them. CDR3 region: CASSHLKDGQETQYF. The CDR3 DNA follows: TGTGCCAGCAGCCACCTTAAGGACGGACAAGAGACCCAGTACTTC.

J is TRBJ2-7 and V is TRBV10-3; maybe TRBD2 (6 bases). V gave up 3 bases and J gave up 2 bases, with 8 bases separating them. Germline V gene data show CDR1 as ENHRY and CDR2 as SYGVKD. CDR3 length equals 13 residues. The CDR3 DNA is TGTGCCATCAGTGATGGGGGGACCTACGAGCAGTACTTC. This gives the protein CAISDGGTYEQYF.

The V call is TRBV2, the J call TRBJ2-7; D not certain. This CDR3 has 13 amino acids. Germline V CDR1 and CDR2: SNHLY, FYNNEI. V lost 2 bases and J 1 base, leaving 6 bases between the germline ends. The chain's CDR3 is CASSERRSYEQYF. CDR3 bases: TGTGCCAGCAGTGAACGGCGATCCTACGAGCAGTACTTC.

This chain uses TRBV7-9 with TRBJ1-4; 12 bases are a match to TRBD1. Germline CDR1 reads SEHNR; CDR2 reads FQNEAQ (reference sequence). V shed 3 bases, J shed 4 bases, and the junction held 9 bases outside the gene matches. The CDR3 consists of 18 residues. This chain's CDR3 is CASSFAGTGGVLNEKLFF. The CDR3 region has the DNA TGTGCCAGCAGCTTCGCCGGGACAGGGGGCGTTCTTAATGAAAAACTGTTTTTT.

The chain has TRBV27 and TRBJ2-7, with TRBD2 identical over 14 bases. This CDR3 has 19 amino acids. Per germline, CDR1 MNHEY and CDR2 SMNVEV (reference sequence). V was clipped by 7 bases and J by 0 bases; unmatched bases: 14. CDR3 nucleotide sequence: TGTGCCAGCACCCCCGGGGCAGGACTAGCGGGAGGTCTCTCCTACGAGCAGTACTTC. Its translation is CASTPGAGLAGGLSYEQYF.

V and J are TRBV6-6 and TRBJ2-2, with D unclear. V shed 5 bases and J shed 6 bases, with 7 bases lying between them. CDR1 is MNHNY, CDR2 SVGAGI, per germline (reference sequence). There are 12 residues in the CDR3. CDR3 nucleotides: TGTGCCAGCAGTAGGACCCCCGGGGAGCTGTTTTTT. It is translated as CASSRTPGELFF.

The J gene is TRBJ1-2, the V gene TRBV6-4; 9 bases are shared with TRBD1. The junction had 4 bases not matched to a gene; V was cut back by 6 bases and J by 2 bases. Germline V CDR1 and CDR2: MRHNA, SNTAGT. CDR3 size: 14 residues. CDR3 in DNA: TGTGCCAGCAGCCCCGGGACAGGGAACTATGGCTACACCTTC. It specifies CASSPGTGNYGYTF.

This sequence joins TRBV19 and TRBJ2-2, with TRBD1 identical over 9 bases. Germline-derived CDR1 and CDR2 are LNHDA and SQIVND (reference sequence). The J segment lost 6 bases and the V segment lost 5 bases, leaving 10 bases of the junction unmatched. CDR3 length equals 16 residues. Here the CDR3 reads CASSYQTGGKAGELFF. The CDR3 region has the DNA TGTGCCAGTAGTTATCAGACAGGGGGTAAAGCCGGGGAGCTGTTTTTT.

The genes are TRBV5-8 and TRBJ1-5; TRBD1 is a possible D gene (6 bases). Trimming shortened V by 1 base and J by 7 bases, and 12 bases separated the two germline ends. The length of the CDR3 is 14 residues. CDR1 and CDR2 (germline): SGHTS, YDEGEE. The CDR3 protein is CASSLWGGGQPQHF. The CDR3, as DNA: TGTGCCAGCAGCTTGTGGGGGGGCGGCCAGCCCCAGCATTTT.

Notes on this clone: A read error may produce the germline difference seen at one junction end. The CDR3 sequence is CASSSPVGGYELYF. The CDR3 bases are TGCGCCAGCAGCTCACCCGTGGGGGGTTACGAGCTGTACTTC. The chain recombines TRBV4-1 with TRBJ2-7, with D perhaps matching TRBD2 (6 bases). CDR1 and CDR2 (germline): MGHRA, YSYEKL. This CDR3 is 14 amino acids long.

The V and J genes are TRBV4-2 and TRBJ2-3; D tentatively reads TRBD1 or TRBD2 (5 bases each). The germline gives CDR1 LGHNA, CDR2 YNFKEQ. Deletions cut 0 bases from V and 5 bases from J, with 6 bases between. The CDR3 is 13 residues long. Here the CDR3 reads CASSQDGGDTQYF. DNA of the CDR3: TGTGCCAGCAGCCAAGATGGGGGAGATACGCAGTATTTT.

This rearrangement joins TRBV29-1 to TRBJ2-1; 12 bases align to TRBD2. J lost 7 bases, V lost 4 bases, and 11 bases had no gene match. The CDR3 runs 16 residues. Germline-derived CDR1 and CDR2 are SQVTM and ANQGSEA. In DNA, the CDR3 is TGCAGCGTTGGGATTGGGCTAGCGGGAGGGGGAAATGAGCAGTTCTTC. It is translated as CSVGIGLAGGGNEQFF.

V and J are TRBV10-3 and TRBJ2-3, with 10 bases fitting TRBD2. The CDR3 totals 13 residues. Germline V gene data show CDR1 as ENHRY and CDR2 as SYGVKD. J lost 4 bases, V lost 11 bases, and 6 bases had no gene match. The CDR3 protein is CAAGTSAPDTQYF. In nucleotides, the CDR3 is TGTGCCGCCGGGACTAGCGCGCCAGATACGCAGTATTTT.

The CDR3 here is CASSVGSSSYTTF. CDR3 bases: TGTGCCAGCAGCGTAGGATCCTCCTCCTACACCACCTTC. V usage is TRBV9 and J usage is TRBJ1-2; no reliable D call. The V end lost 0 bases, the J end lost 13 bases, and 16 bases lay between the germline ends. Germline values: CDR1 SGDLS, CDR2 YYNGEE. The CDR3 is 13 amino acids.

CDR3 sequence: CASSLGQRRGDTQYF. The CDR3, as DNA: TGTGCCAGCAGCCTAGGCCAGCGGAGGGGGGATACGCAGTATTTT. This chain uses TRBV7-9 with TRBJ2-3; either TRBD1 or TRBD2 may supply D (6 bases each). The CDR3 length is 15 residues. The germline V and J ends were trimmed by 5 bases and 6 bases, with 18 bases remaining between them. Germline values: CDR1 SEHNR, CDR2 FQNEAQ (reference sequence).